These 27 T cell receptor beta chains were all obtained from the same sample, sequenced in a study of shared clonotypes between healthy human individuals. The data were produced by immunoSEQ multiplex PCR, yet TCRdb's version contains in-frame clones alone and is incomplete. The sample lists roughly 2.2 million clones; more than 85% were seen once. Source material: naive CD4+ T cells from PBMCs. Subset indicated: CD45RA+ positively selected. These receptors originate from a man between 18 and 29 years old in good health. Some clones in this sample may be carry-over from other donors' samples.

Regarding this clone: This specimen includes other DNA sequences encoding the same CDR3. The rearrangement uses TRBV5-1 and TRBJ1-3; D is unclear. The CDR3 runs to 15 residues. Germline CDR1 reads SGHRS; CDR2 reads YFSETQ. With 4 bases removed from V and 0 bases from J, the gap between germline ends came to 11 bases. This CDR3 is CASSPDGSSGNTIYF. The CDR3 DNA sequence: TGCGCCAGCAGCCCGGACGGAAGCTCTGGAAACACCATATATTTT.

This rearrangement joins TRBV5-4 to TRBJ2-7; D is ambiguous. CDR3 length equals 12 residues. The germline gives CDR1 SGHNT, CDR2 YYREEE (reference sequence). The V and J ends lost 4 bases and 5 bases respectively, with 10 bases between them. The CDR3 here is CASSRALDEQYF. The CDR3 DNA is TGTGCCAGCAGCCGGGCATTGGACGAGCAGTACTTC.

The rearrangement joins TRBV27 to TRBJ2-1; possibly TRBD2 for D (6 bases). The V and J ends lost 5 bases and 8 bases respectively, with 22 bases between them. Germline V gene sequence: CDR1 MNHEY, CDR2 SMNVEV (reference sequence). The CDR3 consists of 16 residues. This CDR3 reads CASSLTRDSWGDEQFF. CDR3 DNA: TGTGCCAGCAGTCTTACTAGGGACTCCTGGGGGGATGAGCAGTTCTTC.

CDR3 nucleotide sequence: TGTGCCAGCAGCTTAGTGGCCGCCAGCCAAGAGACCCAGTACTTC. This encodes CASSLVAASQETQYF. The chain carries TRBV11-2 and TRBJ2-5, with D unresolved. The germline V and J ends were trimmed by 1 base and 1 base, with 10 bases remaining between them. CDR1 is SGHAT and CDR2 is FQNNGV in the germline V gene. The CDR3 is made up of 15 amino acids.

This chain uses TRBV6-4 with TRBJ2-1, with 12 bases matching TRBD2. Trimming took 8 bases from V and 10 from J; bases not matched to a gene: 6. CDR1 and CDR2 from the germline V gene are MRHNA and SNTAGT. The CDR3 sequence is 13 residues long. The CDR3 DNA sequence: TGTGCCAGCCCGACTAGCGGGAGTGGAGAGCAGTTCTTC. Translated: CASPTSGSGEQFF.

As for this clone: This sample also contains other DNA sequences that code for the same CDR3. This CDR3 reads CASRVAGTDTQYF. CDR3 nucleotide sequence: TGTGCCAGCAGGGTAGCGGGCACAGATACGCAGTATTTT. The genes are TRBV6-1 and TRBJ2-3; a possible D gene is TRBD2 (6 bases). The CDR3 contains 13 residues. Germline V lookup: CDR1 MNHNS, CDR2 SASEGT. V was pared by 6 bases and J by 1 base, with 8 bases between.

The CDR3 region has the DNA TGTGCCAGCAGCTGGGGCAGGGACACAGATACGCAGTATTTT. It translates to CASSWGRDTDTQYF. The chain links TRBV7-2 to TRBJ2-3, with a possible D match to TRBD1 (5 bases). The germline V and J ends were trimmed by 4 bases and 2 bases, with 10 bases remaining between them. The CDR3 sequence is 14 residues long. The germline gives CDR1 SGHTA, CDR2 FQGNSA.

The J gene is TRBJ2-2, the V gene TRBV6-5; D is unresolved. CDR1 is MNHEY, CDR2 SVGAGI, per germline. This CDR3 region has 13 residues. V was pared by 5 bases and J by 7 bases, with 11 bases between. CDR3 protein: CASSAPRSGELFF. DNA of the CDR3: TGTGCCAGCAGTGCCCCCCGTAGCGGGGAGCTGTTTTTT.

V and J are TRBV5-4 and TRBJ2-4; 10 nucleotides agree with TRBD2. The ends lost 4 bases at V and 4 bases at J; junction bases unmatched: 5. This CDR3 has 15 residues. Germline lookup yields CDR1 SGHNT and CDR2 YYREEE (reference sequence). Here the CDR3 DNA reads TGTGCCAGCAGCCTCAAGACTAGCGGGAAAAACATTCAGTACTTC. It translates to CASSLKTSGKNIQYF.

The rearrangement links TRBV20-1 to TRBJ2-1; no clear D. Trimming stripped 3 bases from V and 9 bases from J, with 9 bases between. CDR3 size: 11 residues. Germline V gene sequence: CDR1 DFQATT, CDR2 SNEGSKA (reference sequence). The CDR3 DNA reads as TGCAGTGCTAGGCACGGGTCTGAGCAGTTCTTC. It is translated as CSARHGSEQFF.

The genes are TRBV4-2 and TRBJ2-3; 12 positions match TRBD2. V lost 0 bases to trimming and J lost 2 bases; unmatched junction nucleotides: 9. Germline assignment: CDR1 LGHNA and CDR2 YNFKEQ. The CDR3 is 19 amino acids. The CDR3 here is CASSQEPPRLAGVTDTQYF. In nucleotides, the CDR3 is TGTGCCAGCAGCCAAGAGCCTCCGAGACTAGCGGGGGTCACAGATACGCAGTATTTT.

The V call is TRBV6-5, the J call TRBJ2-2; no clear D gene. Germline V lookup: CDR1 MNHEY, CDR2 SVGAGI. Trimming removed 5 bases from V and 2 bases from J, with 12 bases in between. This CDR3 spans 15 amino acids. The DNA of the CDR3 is TGTGCCAGCAGTCCAACACGAGATAACACCGGGGAGCTGTTTTTT. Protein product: CASSPTRDNTGELFF.

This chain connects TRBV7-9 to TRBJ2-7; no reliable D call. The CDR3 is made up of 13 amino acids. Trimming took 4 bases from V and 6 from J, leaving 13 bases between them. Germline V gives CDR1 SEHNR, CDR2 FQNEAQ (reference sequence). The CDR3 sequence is CASSSADLGEQYF. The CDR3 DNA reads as TGTGCCAGCAGCTCGGCTGACTTGGGCGAGCAGTACTTC.

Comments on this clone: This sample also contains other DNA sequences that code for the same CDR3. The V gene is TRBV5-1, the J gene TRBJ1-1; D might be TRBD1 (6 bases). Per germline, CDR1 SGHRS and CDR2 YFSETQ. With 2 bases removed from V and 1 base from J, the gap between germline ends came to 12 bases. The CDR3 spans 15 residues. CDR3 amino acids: CASSLGGTGNTEAFF. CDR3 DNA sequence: TGCGCCAGCAGCTTAGGGGGAACAGGGAACACTGAAGCTTTCTTT.

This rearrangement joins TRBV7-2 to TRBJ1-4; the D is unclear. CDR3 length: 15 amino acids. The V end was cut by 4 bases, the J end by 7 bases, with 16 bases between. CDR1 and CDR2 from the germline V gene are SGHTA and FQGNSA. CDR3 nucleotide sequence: TGTGCCAGCAGCTCACCTATGGGGTCCATTGAAAAACTGTTTTTT. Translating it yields CASSSPMGSIEKLFF.

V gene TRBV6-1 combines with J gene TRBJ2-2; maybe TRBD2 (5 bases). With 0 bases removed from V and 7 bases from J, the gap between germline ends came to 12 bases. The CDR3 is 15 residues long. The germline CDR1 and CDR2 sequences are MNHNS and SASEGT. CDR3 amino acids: CASSEAWPGGGELFF. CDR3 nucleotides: TGTGCCAGCAGTGAAGCGTGGCCCGGAGGCGGGGAGCTGTTTTTT.

CDR3 nucleotide sequence: TGTGCCAGCAGTTCCCACAGGGGGCGGGAAATAGACACCTTC. Translation gives CASSSHRGREIDTF. The chain employs TRBV28 and TRBJ1-2, with 9 bases identical to TRBD1. CDR3 length: 14 residues. V lost 4 bases, J lost 12 bases, and 12 bases stayed unmatched. Germline V gene lookup returns CDR1 MDHEN and CDR2 SYDVKM.

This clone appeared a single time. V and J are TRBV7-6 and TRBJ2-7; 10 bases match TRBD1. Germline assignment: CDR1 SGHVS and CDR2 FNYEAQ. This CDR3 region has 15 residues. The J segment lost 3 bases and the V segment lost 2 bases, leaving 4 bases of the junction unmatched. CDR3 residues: CASSLQDRGIYEQYF. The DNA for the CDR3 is TGTGCCAGCAGCTTACAGGACAGGGGGATCTACGAGCAGTACTTC.

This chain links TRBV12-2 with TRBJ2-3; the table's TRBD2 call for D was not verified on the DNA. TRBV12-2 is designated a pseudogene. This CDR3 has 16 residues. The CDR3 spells CASRLPLEISTDTQYF. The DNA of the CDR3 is TGTGCAAGTCGCTTACCGCTGGAGATAAGCACAGATACGCAGTATTTT.

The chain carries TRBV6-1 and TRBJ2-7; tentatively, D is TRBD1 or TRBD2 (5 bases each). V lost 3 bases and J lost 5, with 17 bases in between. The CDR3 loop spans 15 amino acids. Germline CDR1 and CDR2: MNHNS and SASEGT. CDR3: CASSERGGPADEQYF. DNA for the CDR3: TGTGCCAGCAGTGAGAGGGGCGGGCCGGCAGACGAGCAGTACTTC.

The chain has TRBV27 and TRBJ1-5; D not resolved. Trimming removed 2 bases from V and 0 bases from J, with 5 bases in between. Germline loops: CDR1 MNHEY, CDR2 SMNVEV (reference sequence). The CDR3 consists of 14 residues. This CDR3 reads CASSLLNSNQPQHF. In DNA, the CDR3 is TGTGCCAGCAGTTTACTGAATAGCAATCAGCCCCAGCATTTT.

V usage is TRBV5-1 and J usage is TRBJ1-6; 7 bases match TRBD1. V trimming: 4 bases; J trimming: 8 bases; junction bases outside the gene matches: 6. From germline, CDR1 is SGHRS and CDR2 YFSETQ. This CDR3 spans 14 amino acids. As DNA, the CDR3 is TGCGCCAGCAGCCCGGGACAGAGGGATTCACCCCTCCACTTT. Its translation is CASSPGQRDSPLHF.

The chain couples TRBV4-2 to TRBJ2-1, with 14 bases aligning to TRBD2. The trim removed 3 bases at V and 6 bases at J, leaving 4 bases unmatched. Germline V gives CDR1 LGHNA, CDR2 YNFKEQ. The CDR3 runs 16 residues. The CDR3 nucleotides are TGTGCCAGCAGCCAGGGGACTAGCGGGAGTGGCAATGAGCAGTTCTTC. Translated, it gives CASSQGTSGSGNEQFF.

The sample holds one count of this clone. CDR3: CASTPSRTSGSLRYNEQFF. As DNA, the CDR3 is TGCGCCAGCACTCCCTCCCGGACTAGCGGGAGCCTAAGGTACAATGAGCAGTTCTTC. The chain combines TRBV5-1 with TRBJ2-1; 13 bases agree with TRBD2. The V gene's germline CDR1 is SGHRS and CDR2 YFSETQ. The CDR3 totals 19 residues. The ends lost 6 bases at V and 4 bases at J; junction bases unmatched: 16.

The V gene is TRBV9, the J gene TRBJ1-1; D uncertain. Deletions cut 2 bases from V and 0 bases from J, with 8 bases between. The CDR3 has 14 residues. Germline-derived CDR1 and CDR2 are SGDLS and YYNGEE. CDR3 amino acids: CASSVQAMNTEAFF. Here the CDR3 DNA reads TGTGCCAGCAGCGTCCAGGCCATGAACACTGAAGCTTTCTTT.

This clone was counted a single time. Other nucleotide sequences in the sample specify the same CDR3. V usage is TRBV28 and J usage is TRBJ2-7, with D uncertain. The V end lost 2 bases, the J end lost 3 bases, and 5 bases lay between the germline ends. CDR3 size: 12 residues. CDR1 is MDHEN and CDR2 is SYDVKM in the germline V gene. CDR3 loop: CASSLRFYEQYF. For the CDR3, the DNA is TGTGCCAGCAGTTTAAGGTTCTACGAGCAGTACTTC.

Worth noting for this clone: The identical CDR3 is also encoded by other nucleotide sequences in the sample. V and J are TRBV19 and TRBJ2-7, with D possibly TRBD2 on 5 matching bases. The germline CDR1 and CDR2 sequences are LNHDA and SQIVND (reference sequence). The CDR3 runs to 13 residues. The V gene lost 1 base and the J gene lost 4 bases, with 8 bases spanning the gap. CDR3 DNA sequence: TGTGCCAGTAGTATAGGCAGCGGTTACGAGCAGTACTTC. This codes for CASSIGSGYEQYF.